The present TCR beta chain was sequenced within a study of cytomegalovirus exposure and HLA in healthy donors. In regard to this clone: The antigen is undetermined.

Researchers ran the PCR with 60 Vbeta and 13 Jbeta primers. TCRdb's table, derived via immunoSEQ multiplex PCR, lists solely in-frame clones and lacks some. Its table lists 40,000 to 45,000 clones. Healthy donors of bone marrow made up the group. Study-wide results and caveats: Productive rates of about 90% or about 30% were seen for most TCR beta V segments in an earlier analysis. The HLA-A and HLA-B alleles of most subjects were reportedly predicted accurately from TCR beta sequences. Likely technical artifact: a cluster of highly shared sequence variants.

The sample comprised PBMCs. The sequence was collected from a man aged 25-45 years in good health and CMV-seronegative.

This CDR3 is CASSPQGGKHYEQYF. CDR3 in DNA: TGTGCCAGCAGCCCCCAGGGCGGGAAACACTACGAGCAGTACTTC. V gene TRBV5-4 combines with J gene TRBJ2-7; possibly TRBD2 for D (6 bases). From germline, CDR1 is SGHNT and CDR2 YYREEE (reference sequence). The V gene lost 4 bases and the J gene lost 3 bases, with 17 bases spanning the gap. This CDR3 contains 15 residues.